These T cell receptor beta chains were read from a single sample in a study of CD8 T cells in ankylosing spondylitis. TCRdb re-analysed the 5' RACE reads in MiXCR, keeping a single row per CDR3 protein. The sample carries around 250,000 distinct CDR3 sequences, around 10% recorded once. Specimen: blood, either unsorted or a sorted T cell fraction (not recorded which). These receptors were collected from a male donor with ankylosing spondylitis or in good health (not recorded which). Each CDR3 is given with its conserved first and last residue. The order of the fields is CDR3 protein, CDR3 DNA, D gene, clone size, J gene, V gene. D genes are given only for firm matches. Some rows have no size entry. The others give once, few or many, or a class for an expanded clone.

CDR3 protein: CASGLNRGPRETQYF
CDR3 DNA: TGTGCCAGCGGACTTAACAGGGGGCCCCGGGAGACCCAGTACTTC
D gene: TRBD1
clone size: NA
J gene: TRBJ2-5
V gene: TRBV11-2

CDR3 protein: CASSGGTDIKGEQYF
CDR3 DNA: TGCGCCAGCAGCGGAGGGACGGACATCAAGGGGGAGCAGTACTTC
D gene: NA
clone size: many
J gene: TRBJ2-7
V gene: TRBV5-1

CDR3 protein: CASSEDNTGELFF
CDR3 DNA: TGTGCCAGCAGTGAGGACAACACCGGGGAGCTGTTTTTT
D gene: NA
clone size: many
J gene: TRBJ2-2
V gene: TRBV6-4

CDR3 protein: CASSFPGGAAYEQYF
CDR3 DNA: TGCGCCAGCAGCTTTCCGGGGGGGGCGGCCTACGAGCAGTACTTC
D gene: TRBD2
clone size: many
J gene: TRBJ2-7
V gene: TRBV5-1

CDR3 protein: CASSFVRPSSDTQYF
CDR3 DNA: TGCGCCAGCAGCTTTGTTCGCCCGAGCTCTGATACGCAGTATTTT
D gene: NA
clone size: many
J gene: TRBJ2-3
V gene: TRBV5-1

CDR3 protein: CASSDGIAGGGSTDTQYF
CDR3 DNA: TGTGCCAGCAGTGATGGGATAGCGGGAGGCGGGAGCACAGATACGCAGTATTTT
D gene: TRBD2
clone size: many
J gene: TRBJ2-3
V gene: TRBV6-1

CDR3 protein: CASSPEISNQPQHF
CDR3 DNA: TGTGCCAGCAGCCCCGAGATTAGCAATCAGCCCCAGCATTTT
D gene: NA
clone size: many
J gene: TRBJ1-5
V gene: TRBV6-1

CDR3 protein: CASSLLPPVNTGELFF
CDR3 DNA: TGTGCCAGCAGCTTATTGCCTCCGGTCAACACCGGGGAGCTGTTTTTT
D gene: NA
clone size: NA
J gene: TRBJ2-2
V gene: TRBV7-2

CDR3 protein: CASSSQFSGGTTYEQYF
CDR3 DNA: TGTGCCAGCAGCTCCCAATTTAGCGGGGGGACAACCTACGAGCAGTACTTC
D gene: TRBD2
clone size: many
J gene: TRBJ2-7
V gene: TRBV7-2

CDR3 protein: CASSSASGKNIQYF
CDR3 DNA: TGTGCCAGCAGCTCGGCGTCGGGAAAAAACATTCAGTACTTC
D gene: NA
clone size: many
J gene: TRBJ2-4
V gene: TRBV28

CDR3 protein: CASSPAGGEGTEAFF
CDR3 DNA: TGTGCCAGCAGTCCCGCAGGGGGTGAGGGCACTGAAGCTTTCTTT
D gene: TRBD1
clone size: few
J gene: TRBJ1-1
V gene: TRBV6-1

CDR3 protein: CASSSSTNPLQETQYF
CDR3 DNA: TGTGCCAGCAGCTCTAGTACAAACCCCCTCCAAGAGACCCAGTACTTC
D gene: NA
clone size: few
J gene: TRBJ2-5
V gene: TRBV12-3/TRBV12-4

CDR3 protein: CASSQDEKLFF
CDR3 DNA: TGCGCCAGCAGCCAGGATGAAAAACTGTTTTTT
D gene: NA
clone size: many
J gene: TRBJ1-4
V gene: TRBV4-1

CDR3 protein: CASSLAGAPSYEQYF
CDR3 DNA: TGCGCCAGCAGCTTGGCGGGAGCCCCCTCCTACGAGCAGTACTTC
D gene: NA
clone size: many
J gene: TRBJ2-7
V gene: TRBV5-1

CDR3 protein: CSTGGDYGTDTQYF
CDR3 DNA: TGCAGCACAGGGGGGGATTATGGCACAGATACGCAGTATTTT
D gene: NA
clone size: few
J gene: TRBJ2-3
V gene: TRBV29-1

CDR3 protein: CSAERAGGDEQFF
CDR3 DNA: TGCAGTGCCGAGAGGGCAGGGGGTGATGAGCAGTTCTTC
D gene: TRBD1
clone size: many
J gene: TRBJ2-1
V gene: TRBV20-1

CDR3 protein: CASSQEQLAGGGHEQFF
CDR3 DNA: TGTGCCAGCAGCCAAGAACAGCTAGCGGGAGGGGGCCATGAGCAGTTCTTC
D gene: TRBD2
clone size: many
J gene: TRBJ2-1
V gene: TRBV3-1

CDR3 protein: CSARDNRRYSNQPQHF
CDR3 DNA: TGCAGTGCTAGAGATAATCGGAGATATAGCAATCAGCCCCAGCATTTT
D gene: NA
clone size: many
J gene: TRBJ1-5
V gene: TRBV20-1

CDR3 protein: CASTWGLNTDTQYF
CDR3 DNA: TGTGCCAGCACATGGGGACTGAACACAGATACGCAGTATTTT
D gene: NA
clone size: many
J gene: TRBJ2-3
V gene: TRBV12-3/TRBV12-4

CDR3 protein: CASSFAPLGTDTQYF
CDR3 DNA: TGCGCCAGCAGCTTCGCACCCCTGGGCACAGATACGCAGTATTTT
D gene: NA
clone size: many
J gene: TRBJ2-3
V gene: TRBV5-1

CDR3 protein: CASSVRPSSGETQYF
CDR3 DNA: TGCGCCAGCAGCGTCCGGCCTAGCAGTGGGGAGACCCAGTACTTC
D gene: NA
clone size: many
J gene: TRBJ2-5
V gene: TRBV5-1

CDR3 protein: CASSQDWLAGGLYEQYF
CDR3 DNA: TGCGCCAGCAGCCAAGATTGGCTAGCGGGGGGTTTGTACGAGCAGTACTTC
D gene: TRBD2
clone size: NA
J gene: TRBJ2-7
V gene: TRBV4-1

CDR3 protein: CASSQRQGGGETQYF
CDR3 DNA: TGTGCCAGCAGTCAGAGACAGGGTGGGGGAGAGACCCAGTACTTC
D gene: TRBD1
clone size: many
J gene: TRBJ2-5
V gene: TRBV11-2

CDR3 protein: CASSQRSPNSPLHF
CDR3 DNA: TGTGCCAGCAGCCAACGGAGCCCGAATTCACCCCTCCACTTT
D gene: NA
clone size: NA
J gene: TRBJ1-6
V gene: TRBV3-1

CDR3 protein: CASSFNRAGNTIYF
CDR3 DNA: TGTGCCAGCAGCTTTAATAGGGCTGGAAACACCATATATTTT
D gene: NA
clone size: many
J gene: TRBJ1-3
V gene: TRBV7-2

CDR3 protein: CASRSQGGTEAFF
CDR3 DNA: TGCGCCAGCAGATCACAGGGTGGAACTGAAGCTTTCTTT
D gene: NA
clone size: many
J gene: TRBJ1-1
V gene: TRBV5-1

CDR3 protein: CASSQDVRAYYGYTF
CDR3 DNA: TGCGCCAGCAGCCAAGATGTCAGGGCCTACTATGGCTACACCTTC
D gene: NA
clone size: NA
J gene: TRBJ1-2
V gene: TRBV4-1

CDR3 protein: CASSTSQGSDTQYF
CDR3 DNA: TGTGCCAGCAGCACTTCACAGGGATCAGATACGCAGTATTTT
D gene: NA
clone size: once
J gene: TRBJ2-3
V gene: TRBV7-3

CDR3 protein: CASSVGGHQPQHF
CDR3 DNA: TGTGCCAGCAGTGTAGGGGGTCATCAGCCCCAGCATTTT
D gene: NA
clone size: many
J gene: TRBJ1-5
V gene: TRBV6-4

CDR3 protein: CAIAPGGATNEKLFF
CDR3 DNA: TGTGCCATCGCTCCGGGCGGAGCAACTAATGAAAAACTGTTTTTT
D gene: NA
clone size: few
J gene: TRBJ1-4
V gene: TRBV10-3

CDR3 protein: CASSRGPSVNTEAFF
CDR3 DNA: TGTGCCAGCAGCCGGGGACCGTCGGTGAACACTGAAGCTTTCTTT
D gene: NA
clone size: NA
J gene: TRBJ1-1
V gene: TRBV11-2

CDR3 protein: CASSLVAVNTGELFF
CDR3 DNA: TGCGCCAGCAGCTTGGTAGCAGTTAACACCGGGGAGCTGTTTTTT
D gene: NA
clone size: NA
J gene: TRBJ2-2
V gene: TRBV5-1

CDR3 protein: CSVSKGRGQETQYF
CDR3 DNA: TGCAGCGTTTCTAAGGGAAGAGGCCAAGAGACCCAGTACTTC
D gene: NA
clone size: many
J gene: TRBJ2-5
V gene: TRBV29-1

CDR3 protein: CSAAEANEQFF
CDR3 DNA: TGCAGTGCCGCCGAGGCTAATGAGCAGTTCTTC
D gene: NA
clone size: many
J gene: TRBJ2-1
V gene: TRBV20-1

CDR3 protein: CASSAGVPGAQYF
CDR3 DNA: TGTGCCAGCAGCGCGGGAGTCCCTGGGGCCCAGTACTTC
D gene: TRBD2
clone size: NA
J gene: TRBJ2-5
V gene: TRBV3-1

CDR3 protein: CSARLSSTDTQYF
CDR3 DNA: TGCAGTGCTAGACTTTCTAGCACAGATACGCAGTATTTT
D gene: NA
clone size: NA
J gene: TRBJ2-3
V gene: TRBV20-1

CDR3 protein: CSVEEKGVGTEAFF
CDR3 DNA: TGCAGCGTTGAAGAAAAAGGGGTGGGCACTGAAGCTTTCTTT
D gene: NA
clone size: many
J gene: TRBJ1-1
V gene: TRBV29-1

CDR3 protein: CASSLRLGGLLEQYF
CDR3 DNA: TGTGCCAGCAGCTTAAGGTTGGGGGGCTTGCTCGAGCAGTACTTC
D gene: NA
clone size: many
J gene: TRBJ2-7
V gene: TRBV7-8

CDR3 protein: CASSQDPSHVEQFF
CDR3 DNA: TGCGCCAGCAGCCAAGACCCCAGTCACGTTGAGCAGTTCTTC
D gene: NA
clone size: few
J gene: TRBJ2-1
V gene: TRBV4-1

CDR3 protein: CSATGGTETQYF
CDR3 DNA: TGCAGTGCTACAGGGGGCACAGAGACCCAGTACTTC
D gene: TRBD1
clone size: many
J gene: TRBJ2-5
V gene: TRBV20-1

CDR3 protein: CASRPLGGSSEQYF
CDR3 DNA: TGTGCCAGCAGACCACTTGGGGGCTCGTCCGAGCAGTACTTC
D gene: NA
clone size: many
J gene: TRBJ2-7
V gene: TRBV27

CDR3 protein: CASSAQGRRAGELFF
CDR3 DNA: TGTGCCAGCAGCGCACAGGGACGGAGGGCCGGGGAGCTGTTTTTT
D gene: NA
clone size: NA
J gene: TRBJ2-2
V gene: TRBV9

CDR3 protein: CATSARTGTAYEQYF
CDR3 DNA: TGTGCCACCAGCGCCCGGACAGGGACAGCCTACGAGCAGTACTTC
D gene: TRBD1
clone size: many
J gene: TRBJ2-7
V gene: TRBV15

CDR3 protein: CASSLVDGGELFF
CDR3 DNA: TGTGCCAGCAGTCTCGTTGATGGCGGGGAGCTGTTTTTT
D gene: NA
clone size: many
J gene: TRBJ2-2
V gene: TRBV12-3/TRBV12-4

CDR3 protein: CSVARDYQETQYF
CDR3 DNA: TGCAGTGTCGCCCGGGACTACCAAGAGACCCAGTACTTC
D gene: NA
clone size: many
J gene: TRBJ2-5
V gene: TRBV20-1

CDR3 protein: CASTRAGLNTEAFF
CDR3 DNA: TGCGCCAGCACCCGAGCGGGGTTGAACACTGAAGCTTTCTTT
D gene: NA
clone size: few
J gene: TRBJ1-1
V gene: TRBV5-1

CDR3 protein: CASSLGLSDTQYF
CDR3 DNA: TGTGCCAGCAGCCTCGGACTTTCAGATACGCAGTATTTT
D gene: NA
clone size: many
J gene: TRBJ2-3
V gene: TRBV7-7

CDR3 protein: CASSYETGELFF
CDR3 DNA: TGTGCCAGCAGCTACGAGACCGGGGAGCTGTTTTTT
D gene: NA
clone size: few
J gene: TRBJ2-2
V gene: TRBV7-9

CDR3 protein: CASSSLEKETQYF
CDR3 DNA: TGTGCCAGCAGCTCCTTAGAGAAAGAGACCCAGTACTTC
D gene: NA
clone size: NA
J gene: TRBJ2-5
V gene: TRBV13

CDR3 protein: CSARFYTGLMNTEAFF
CDR3 DNA: TGCAGTGCTAGATTTTACACTGGACTGATGAACACTGAAGCTTTCTTT
D gene: NA
clone size: many
J gene: TRBJ1-1
V gene: TRBV20-1

CDR3 protein: CSVDKGVNYGYTF
CDR3 DNA: TGCAGCGTTGATAAGGGGGTAAACTATGGCTACACCTTC
D gene: NA
clone size: few
J gene: TRBJ1-2
V gene: TRBV29-1

CDR3 protein: CSARDLEADSGEYYEQYF
CDR3 DNA: TGCAGTGCTAGAGATCTTGAAGCGGACTCCGGGGAATACTACGAGCAGTACTTC
D gene: NA
clone size: NA
J gene: TRBJ2-7
V gene: TRBV20-1

CDR3 protein: CASTAGGAELLLNTEAFF
CDR3 DNA: TGTGCCAGCACCGCGGGGGGGGCTGAGCTACTACTGAACACTGAAGCTTTCTTT
D gene: NA
clone size: few
J gene: TRBJ1-1
V gene: TRBV12-3/TRBV12-4

CDR3 protein: CSVEGSSYNEQFF
CDR3 DNA: TGCAGCGTTGAGGGCAGCTCCTACAATGAGCAGTTCTTC
D gene: NA
clone size: many
J gene: TRBJ2-1
V gene: TRBV29-1

CDR3 protein: CASSLDRGLNEKLFF
CDR3 DNA: TGTGCCAGCAGCCTGGACAGGGGCCTTAATGAAAAACTGTTTTTT
D gene: TRBD1
clone size: NA
J gene: TRBJ1-4
V gene: TRBV7-8